Sequencing of this T cell receptor (beta chain) was carried out in a study of T cell responses to AZD1222 COVID-19 vaccine. Study findings and constraints: The study identified only five or six AZD1222 recipients as seropositive at baseline. Of spike-specific TCRs, nearly half reportedly target regions left unmutated in variants.

As concerns this clone: No antigen is known for it.

With 4 bases removed from V and 6 bases from J, the gap between germline ends came to 21 bases. The CDR3 loop spans 16 amino acids. Germline-derived CDR1 and CDR2 are MGHDK and SYGVNS. Method: immunoSEQ multiplex PCR; TCRdb's copy keeps in-frame clones and lacks some. Of over 90,000 clones in the sample, 70% to 90% were seen once. Sequences were derived from peripheral blood, sampled on day 0 of AZD1222 vaccination. This clonotype was obtained from an adult in good health. The chain has TRBV25-1 and TRBJ1-2; D unresolved. The CDR3 DNA is TGTGCCAGCAGTGCCCTCACCGGGCAGCCGATGGATGGCTACACCTTC. Protein: CASSALTGQPMDGYTF.